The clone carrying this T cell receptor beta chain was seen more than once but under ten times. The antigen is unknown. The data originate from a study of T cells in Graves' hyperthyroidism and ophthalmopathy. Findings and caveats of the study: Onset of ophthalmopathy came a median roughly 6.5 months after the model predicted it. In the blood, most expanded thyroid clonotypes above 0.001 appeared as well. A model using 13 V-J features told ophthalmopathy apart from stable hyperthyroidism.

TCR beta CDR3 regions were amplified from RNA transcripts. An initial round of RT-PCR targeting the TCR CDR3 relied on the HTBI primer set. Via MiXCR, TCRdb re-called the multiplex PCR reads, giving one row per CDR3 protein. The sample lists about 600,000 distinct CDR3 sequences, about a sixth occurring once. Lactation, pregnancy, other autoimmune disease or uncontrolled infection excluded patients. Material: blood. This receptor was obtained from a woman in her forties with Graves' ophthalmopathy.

The CDR3 nucleotides read TGTGCCAGCAGTTTATCGCGGACAGGGAACACTGAAGCTTTCTTT. This translates into CASSLSRTGNTEAFF. The chain combines TRBV28 with TRBJ1-1; 7 bases match TRBD1. Germline V gene sequence: CDR1 MDHEN, CDR2 SYDVKM. V lost 1 base to trimming and J lost 1 base; unmatched junction nucleotides: 3. This CDR3 region has 15 residues.